A single sample gave rise to the 20 T cell receptor beta chains below, sequenced in a study of spatial heterogeneity in lung cancer. Described time point: sample taken at primary tumor resection. Study outcomes and limitations: Counts of expanded intratumoral alpha and beta TCRs tracked tumor mutation counts.

Each CDR3 protein gets one entry after TCRdb re-called the 5' RACE reads with MiXCR. The data contain about 13,000 distinct CDR3 sequences, around 5.6% of them singletons. Their specific antigens are unknown. The material sequenced was lung tumor tissue, taken at surgery. These receptors were obtained from a female donor with early-stage non-small cell lung cancer.

This clonotype was recorded many times. The V and J genes are TRBV7-9 and TRBJ1-1, with D possibly being TRBD1 (6 bases). Germline V gene data show CDR1 as SEHNR and CDR2 as FQNEAQ (reference sequence). Trimming took off 1 base at V and 3 bases at J, with 9 bases between the two ends. The CDR3 is 14 amino acids. DNA for the CDR3: TGTGCCAGCAGCTTAGTTTCAGGGGACACTGAAGCTTTCTTT. Protein product: CASSLVSGDTEAFF.

This clonotype has ten or more counts. This chain joins TRBV5-1 and TRBJ1-2; D uncertain. Germline V gene data show CDR1 as SGHRS and CDR2 as YFSETQ. Trimming left V 0 bases short and J 1 base short, with 7 bases between. CDR3 length equals 14 residues. CDR3 amino acids: CASSLGPDNYGYTF. The CDR3 DNA reads as TGCGCCAGCAGCTTGGGACCGGATAACTATGGCTACACCTTC.

Ten or more counts support this clonotype. V usage is TRBV4-3 and J usage is TRBJ2-3; D is perhaps TRBD2 (6 bases). The V gene's germline CDR1 is LGHNA and CDR2 YSLEER. There are 14 residues in the CDR3. V lost 1 base and J lost 5, with 10 bases in between. CDR3: CASSQVVGGDTQYF. The CDR3 DNA is TGCGCCAGCAGCCAAGTGGTGGGGGGAGATACGCAGTATTTT.

V usage is TRBV20-1 and J usage is TRBJ2-7; D call uncertain. Per germline, CDR1 DFQATT and CDR2 SNEGSKA (reference sequence). CDR3 length: 13 residues. The V end lost 6 bases, the J end lost 2 bases, and 14 bases lay between the germline ends. CDR3 sequence reads: CSAASQVTYEQYF. Written as DNA, the CDR3 is TGCAGTGCCGCGTCTCAGGTAACCTACGAGCAGTACTTC.

Within the sample, this clonotype is medium-sized. The chain employs TRBV7-9 and TRBJ2-3; D is perhaps TRBD1 or TRBD2 (5 bases each). The CDR3 length is 15 residues. Trimming stripped 10 bases from V and 3 bases from J, with 20 bases between. CDR1 is SEHNR and CDR2 is FQNEAQ in the germline V gene (reference sequence). CDR3 residues: CAIRTWEGETDTQYF. CDR3 coding DNA: TGTGCCATCCGAACCTGGGAAGGGGAGACAGATACGCAGTATTTT.

This clonotype ranks as medium-sized. CDR3 bases: TGTGCCAGCAGCCAAGGGACGTGGGCCCAGTACTTC. This translates into CASSQGTWAQYF. The chain is built from TRBV3-1 and TRBJ2-5, with no clear D. This CDR3 has 12 amino acids. Per germline, CDR1 LGHDT and CDR2 YNNKEL (reference sequence). The ends were cut back, 1 base at V and 9 bases at J, with 9 bases in the middle.

In this sample, this clonotype turned up many times. The chain employs TRBV6-5 and TRBJ2-3; D call uncertain. Trimming stripped 6 bases from V and 7 bases from J, with 8 bases between. CDR3 length: 11 amino acids. The germline V gene encodes CDR1 MNHEY and CDR2 SVGAGI. In DNA form, the CDR3 reads TGTGCCAGCAGCCGGTGGCATACGCAGTATTTT. Protein product: CASSRWHTQYF.

Many counts were recorded for this clonotype. V usage is TRBV7-8 and J usage is TRBJ1-5; 8 positions match TRBD1. The V gene's germline CDR1 is SGHVS and CDR2 FQNEAQ. The CDR3 has 18 amino acids. V shed 1 base and J 0 bases; nucleotides not matched to a gene: 8. CDR3 sequence reads: CASSLGRQGAGSNQPQHF. In nucleotides, the CDR3 is TGTGCCAGCAGCTTAGGTCGGCAGGGGGCCGGTAGCAATCAGCCCCAGCATTTT.

This clonotype has only a few counts. V and J are TRBV6-2 or TRBV6-3 and TRBJ2-3; D is uncertain. The germline gives CDR1 MNHEY, CDR2 SVGEGT. The V end lost 4 bases, the J end lost 5 bases, and 7 bases lay between the germline ends. The CDR3 runs 12 residues. The CDR3 loop is CASSSRGDTQYF. CDR3 in DNA: TGTGCCAGCAGTTCCCGTGGAGATACGCAGTATTTT.

This clonotype was detected ten times or more. The genes are TRBV24-1 and TRBJ2-3; D perhaps matches TRBD1 (6 bases). CDR1 is KGHDR, CDR2 SFDVKD, per germline. V lost 5 bases and J 2 bases, leaving 16 bases between the germline ends. This CDR3 region has 16 residues. The CDR3 spells CATSGDPDSLTDTQYF. The CDR3 coding sequence is TGTGCCACCAGTGGGGACCCGGACAGTCTCACAGATACGCAGTATTTT.

This clonotype was detected ten times or more. The chain has TRBV2 and TRBJ2-5, with D maybe TRBD2 (5 bases). The CDR3 contains 14 residues. Germline V gives CDR1 SNHLY, CDR2 FYNNEI. V dropped 3 bases and J dropped 5 bases, with 13 bases sitting between them. The CDR3 nucleotides read TGTGCCAGCAGTGAGCGGGCCTACGGGGAGACCCAGTACTTC. The encoded protein is CASSERAYGETQYF.

This clonotype was detected many times. J is TRBJ2-3 and V is TRBV11-1; possible D gene TRBD2, 6 bases. Per the germline V gene, CDR1 is SGHAT and CDR2 is FQDESV (reference sequence). This CDR3 region has 15 residues. Trimming left V 3 bases short and J 3 bases short, with 13 bases between. The CDR3 DNA is TGTGCCAGCAGCTTTCCCGGGACTCAAACAGATACGCAGTATTTT. Residues: CASSFPGTQTDTQYF.

In this sample, this clonotype turned up many times. The chain uses TRBV7-8 and TRBJ1-4, with D possibly matching TRBD1 (5 bases). V lost 4 bases, J lost 8 bases, and 17 bases lay in between. The CDR3 spans 15 residues. Germline CDR1 and CDR2: SGHVS and FQNEAQ. The CDR3, as DNA: TGTGCCAGCAGCTCATCCGGGACCTCTGCGGAAAAACTGTTTTTT. It yields the protein CASSSSGTSAEKLFF.

This CDR3 is CASSSPLSSYEQYF. CDR3 nucleotides: TGTGCCAGCAGTTCGCCTCTAAGCTCCTACGAGCAGTACTTC. This chain uses TRBV28 with TRBJ2-7; D is unresolved. CDR1 is MDHEN and CDR2 is SYDVKM in the germline V gene. This CDR3 spans 14 amino acids. V lost 4 bases, J lost 0 bases, and 10 bases lay in between.

In this sample, this clonotype turned up many times. The rearrangement links TRBV5-5 to TRBJ1-2; 10 nucleotides align to TRBD1. CDR3 length: 19 amino acids. Unmatched junction bases numbered 20, after V lost 4 bases and J lost 5 bases. Germline V gene lookup returns CDR1 SGHKS and CDR2 YYEKEE (reference sequence). The CDR3 nucleotides read TGTGCCAGCAGCACCTCCGGGACAGGGGAAGTTAGGAGGGGATATGGCTACACCTTC. It translates to CASSTSGTGEVRRGYGYTF.

This clonotype was detected only a few times. The chain links TRBV7-9 to TRBJ1-4; 12 positions match TRBD1. Looked up from germline, CDR1 is SEHNR and CDR2 is FQNEAQ (reference sequence). The CDR3 runs to 15 residues. V lost 5 bases to trimming and J lost 14 bases; unmatched junction nucleotides: 12. The CDR3 reads CASSRTGQGARRLFF. CDR3 nucleotide sequence: TGTGCCAGCAGCCGAACGGGACAGGGGGCGCGACGGCTGTTTTTT.

By share, this clonotype counts as medium-sized. The rearrangement uses TRBV6-5 and TRBJ1-2; D unresolved. Germline V gives CDR1 MNHEY, CDR2 SVGAGI. The CDR3 has 18 residues. Trimming left V 0 bases short and J 6 bases short, with 23 bases between. CDR3 sequence (DNA): TGTGCCAGCAGTTACTCGAGCGTGGCCCTCCGGGGTTTCGATGGCTACACCTTC. Translation gives CASSYSSVALRGFDGYTF.

This clonotype was recorded at least ten times. This chain uses TRBV7-3 with TRBJ2-4; D may be TRBD1 (6 bases). Germline CDR1 SGHTA, CDR2 FQGTGA. The CDR3 extends over 16 amino acids. Trimming took off 3 bases at V and 2 bases at J, with 14 bases between the two ends. CDR3 residues: CASSFGPGDPKNIQYF. CDR3 DNA sequence: TGTGCCAGCAGCTTTGGTCCAGGGGACCCCAAAAACATTCAGTACTTC. Variable domain in full (rest from reference TRBV7-3 and TRBJ2-4): GAGVSQTPSNKVTEKGKYVELRCDPISGHTALYWYRQSLGQGPEFLIYFQGTGAADDSGLPNDRFFAVRPEGSVSTLKIQRTERGDSAVYLCASSFGPGDPKNIQYFGAGTRLSVL.

This clonotype was seen at least ten times. Compared with germline, one end of the junction differs, possibly owing to a read error. The gene calls are TRBV7-8 and TRBJ2-5, with unresolved D. This CDR3 spans 10 amino acids. Germline V gene sequence: CDR1 SGHVS, CDR2 FQNEAQ. As DNA, the CDR3 is TGTGCCAGCAGCTTAGTGGCCTTGCACTTC. This encodes CASSLVALHF.

This clonotype was seen ten or more times. The V call is TRBV14, the J call TRBJ2-2; the match to TRBD1 covers 7 bases. With V trimmed by 4 bases and J by 13 bases, 6 bases remained unmatched. The length of the CDR3 is 12 residues. In germline, CDR1 is SGHDN, CDR2 FVKESK. DNA for the CDR3: TGTGCCAGCAGCCTCGGGACAGAGGGGCTGTTTTTT. Its translation is CASSLGTEGLFF.